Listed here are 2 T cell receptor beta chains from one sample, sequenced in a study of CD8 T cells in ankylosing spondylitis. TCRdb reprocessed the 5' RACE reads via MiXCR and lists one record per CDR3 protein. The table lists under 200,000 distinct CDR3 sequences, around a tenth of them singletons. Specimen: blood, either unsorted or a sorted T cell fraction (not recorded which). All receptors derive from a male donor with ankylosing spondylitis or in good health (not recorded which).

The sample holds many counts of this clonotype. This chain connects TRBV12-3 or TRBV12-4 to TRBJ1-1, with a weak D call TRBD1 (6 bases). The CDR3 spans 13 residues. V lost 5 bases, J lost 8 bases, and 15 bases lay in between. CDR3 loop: CASSQRRQAEAFF. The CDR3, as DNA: TGTGCCAGCAGTCAACGACGACAGGCGGAAGCTTTCTTT.

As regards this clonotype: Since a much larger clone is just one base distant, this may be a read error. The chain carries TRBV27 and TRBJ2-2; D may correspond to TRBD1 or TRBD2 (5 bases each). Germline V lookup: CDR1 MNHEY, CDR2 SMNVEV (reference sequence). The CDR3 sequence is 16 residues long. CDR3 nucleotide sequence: TGTGCCAGCAGTGGAGATCAGGGAATTGGCACCGGGGAGCTGTCTTTT. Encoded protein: CASSGDQGIGTGELSF.